The subject of this entry is one TCR beta chain. The target antigen is unknown. These data belong to a study of radiation and T cells in renal cell carcinoma. Study-wide points: In blood, top tumor clones expanded by 2 weeks, shrinking by 4.

Time point here: blood 4 weeks post-SBRT, at nephrectomy. Treatment given: 15 Gy SBRT to primary tumor, nephrectomy 4 weeks later. The data were produced by immunoSEQ multiplex PCR, yet TCRdb's version contains in-frame clones alone and is incomplete. The table records roughly 100,000 clones, 84% of them present only once. Sequencing used blood, obtained from a patient whose treatment included radiotherapy and nephrectomy. The receptor was derived from a man aged 60 to 69 with renal cell carcinoma.

CDR3 sequence (DNA): TGTGCCAGCAGTTTAATCTGGGGGAGACAGGCCTACGAGCAGTACTTC. Encoded protein: CASSLIWGRQAYEQYF. The chain carries TRBV28 and TRBJ2-7, with TRBD1 as a possible D gene (6 bases). V was trimmed by 2 bases and J by 2 bases, leaving 16 bases between them. From germline, CDR1 is MDHEN and CDR2 SYDVKM. This CDR3 has 16 amino acids.